The T cell receptor (beta chain) under discussion was sequenced for a study of shared clonotypes between healthy human individuals. Study-level background: CD4 naive and CD4 memory each took three plates per donor, while CD8 naive took two and CD8 memory one. Study-wide points: The researchers took only blood, and tissue repertoires probably look different.

The ends lost 5 bases at V and 0 bases at J; junction bases unmatched: 11. Germline assignment: CDR1 PRHDT and CDR2 FYEKMQ (reference sequence). The CDR3 length is 17 residues. Worth noting for this clone: Its specificity is not known.

It was across several immunoSEQ plates that each subset's genomic DNA was evenly split. Assay: immunoSEQ multiplex PCR; the TCRdb copy retains only in-frame clones and omits some. The data hold about 590,000 clones, with nearly 97% observed a single time. Naive CD8 cells were CD45RO-negative, positively selected for CCR7, excluding terminally differentiated effector memory CD45RA+ cells. Among the donors, all were Caucasian adults who lived in Nashville, Tennessee. The sequence came from a woman between 25 and 40 years old in good health. The chain uses TRBV13 and TRBJ2-3, with 7 bases aligning to TRBD2. Sequenced material: naive CD8+ T cells sorted from blood. CDR3 nucleotides: TGTGCCAGCAGCCCCACGGGGGGTAGCGGTAGCACAGATACGCAGTATTTT. Amino acid sequence: CASSPTGGSGSTDTQYF.